These T cell receptor beta chains were read from a single sample in a study of shared clonotypes between healthy human individuals. Using immunoSEQ multiplex PCR, the repertoire was profiled, and TCRdb retains in-frame clones only, with some absent. The sample lists a few hundred thousand clones, around 97% occurring once. The source material was naive CD4+ T cells sorted from blood. Receptor source: a woman in her 30s in good health. Both conserved end residues are part of each CDR3. The D gene is left open where the match is weak. Only part of the rows carry a size: once, few, many, or a class if the clone is expanded.

d_call j_call v_call clone_size cdr3_aa cdr3_nt
NA TRBJ2-3 TRBV6-6 once CASSYSGDLADTQYF TGTGCCAGCAGTTACTCCGGAGATCTGGCAGATACGCAGTATTTT
NA TRBJ1-2 TRBV27 NA CASSGVQKGGGYTF TGTGCCAGCAGTGGGGTCCAAAAAGGGGGTGGCTACACCTTC
NA TRBJ2-7 TRBV6-5 NA CASSYSMGHLREQYF TGTGCCAGCAGTTACTCGATGGGACACCTTCGCGAGCAGTACTTC
NA TRBJ2-7 TRBV7-9 NA CASRPFGSSYEQYF TGTGCCAGCAGACCTTTCGGGAGCTCCTACGAGCAGTACTTC
TRBD1 TRBJ2-7 TRBV28 once CASSPGQVSSYEQYF TGTGCCAGCAGTCCGGGACAGGTTAGCTCCTACGAGCAGTACTTC
NA TRBJ1-2 TRBV6-6 few CASSSTGNYGYTF TGTGCCAGCAGTTCTACAGGGAACTATGGCTACACCTTC
TRBD1 TRBJ1-1 TRBV9 NA CASSSLGTGEVAFF TGTGCCAGCAGCTCACTCGGGACAGGGGAGGTGGCTTTCTTT
NA TRBJ2-3 TRBV11-3 NA CASSLGGKSDTQYF TGTGCCAGCAGCTTAGGCGGGAAATCAGATACGCAGTATTTT
NA TRBJ2-5 TRBV7-9 NA CASRPETQYF TGTGCCAGCAGGCCTGAGACCCAGTACTTC
NA TRBJ1-4 TRBV10-3 once CAISEGRRSNEKLFF TGTGCCATCAGTGAAGGACGGAGGAGTAATGAAAAACTGTTTTTT
NA TRBJ1-1 TRBV27 NA CASSFDTRGNTEAFF TGTGCCAGCAGTTTCGATACCCGGGGAAACACTGAAGCTTTCTTT
NA TRBJ1-2 TRBV6-5 NA CASSGSDSSYYGYTF TGTGCCAGCAGCGGGTCGGACAGCTCCTACTATGGCTACACCTTC
NA TRBJ1-1 TRBV28 NA CASSSRLFQLYKAFF TGTGCCAGCAGTTCCCGGTTGTTCCAACTTTATAAAGCTTTCTTT
NA TRBJ2-7 TRBV4-1 NA CASSHGLTYEQYF TGCGCCAGCAGCCACGGACTAACCTACGAGCAGTACTTC